The 15 T cell receptor beta chains below all came from one sample that was sequenced in a study of cutaneous CD30+ T cell lymphoproliferative disorder and hepatitis E. Using immunoSEQ multiplex PCR, the repertoire was profiled, and TCRdb retains in-frame clones only, with some absent. The repertoire includes fewer than 8,000 clones, just under 75% of them detected once, and about 1% sits in the top ten. The sequenced material came from blood. Source of these receptors: a human donor with a cutaneous T cell lymphoproliferative disorder associated with hepatitis E virus.

The chain recombines TRBV21-1 with TRBJ2-7; the table names TRBD1, a call not compared with the DNA. TRBV21-1 is a pseudogene. The CDR3 covers 13 residues. The CDR3 protein is CASSKMDSEEQYF. The CDR3, as DNA: TGTGCCAGCAGCAAAATGGACAGTGAGGAGCAGTACTTC.

This clone was observed once. The chain employs TRBV4-1 and TRBJ2-3; no reliable D call. The CDR3 extends over 17 amino acids. Germline CDR1 reads MGHRA; CDR2 reads YSYEKL. The V end was cut by 0 bases, the J end by 0 bases, with 13 bases between. The CDR3 nucleotides are TGCGCCAGCAGCCAAGACGAATTCCCTGGAAGCACAGATACGCAGTATTTT. The encoded protein is CASSQDEFPGSTDTQYF.

This rearrangement joins TRBV29-1 to TRBJ2-3; tentatively, D is TRBD2 (5 bases). Germline assignment: CDR1 SQVTM and CDR2 ANQGSEA. This CDR3 is built from 12 residues. The V and J ends lost 4 bases and 6 bases respectively, with 11 bases between them. CDR3 sequence: CSVARDVDTQYF. The CDR3 coding sequence is TGCAGCGTTGCTCGGGATGTGGATACGCAGTATTTT.

V and J are TRBV4-1 and TRBJ2-1; 14 bases line up with TRBD2. The CDR3 runs to 15 residues. From germline, CDR1 is MGHRA and CDR2 YSYEKL. V trimming: 3 bases; J trimming: 13 bases; junction bases outside the gene matches: 8. The CDR3 is CASSQGLGLAGAQFF. Written as DNA, the CDR3 is TGCGCCAGCAGCCAGGGACTGGGACTAGCGGGAGCTCAGTTCTTC.

The chain uses TRBV19 and TRBJ2-1; TRBD2 matches 8 bases. CDR3 length: 16 amino acids. J gave up 0 bases and V 3 bases, and 4 bases lay outside the gene matches. The germline V gene encodes CDR1 LNHDA and CDR2 SQIVND (reference sequence). The CDR3 loop reads CASSISGEGSYNEQFF. CDR3 nucleotide sequence: TGTGCCAGTAGTATTAGCGGGGAAGGCTCCTACAATGAGCAGTTCTTC.

This rearrangement joins TRBV7-2 to TRBJ2-2; D assignment may be TRBD1 or TRBD2 (6 bases each). The CDR3 loop spans 16 amino acids. CDR1 is SGHTA, CDR2 FQGNSA, per germline. V lost 6 bases and J 6 bases, leaving 20 bases between the germline ends. The CDR3 DNA reads TGTGCCAGCAGTTCCTTCACGGGGGCGCTTTCCGGGGAGCTGTTTTTT. Protein product: CASSSFTGALSGELFF.

CDR3 protein: CASSPQRGTEAFF. The CDR3 DNA follows: TGCGCCAGCAGCCCCCAGAGGGGCACTGAAGCTTTCTTT. This chain uses TRBV5-1 with TRBJ1-1; D may be TRBD1 (5 bases). V was cut by 4 bases and J by 4 bases, with 11 bases left in between. CDR1 SGHRS and CDR2 YFSETQ come from the germline V gene. This CDR3 has 13 amino acids.

This clone has a handful of counts. This sequence joins TRBV28 and TRBJ1-1; D is possibly TRBD1 (5 bases). The germline V gene has CDR1 MDHEN and CDR2 SYDVKM. V was pared by 4 bases and J by 1 base, with 16 bases between. The CDR3 length is 16 residues. CDR3 in amino acids: CASSYEPTVPNTEAFF. CDR3 nucleotide sequence: TGTGCCAGCAGTTACGAACCGACAGTTCCGAACACTGAAGCTTTCTTT.

V and J are TRBV30 and TRBJ2-3; TRBD2 aligns across 7 bases. The ends lost 2 bases at V and 5 bases at J; junction bases unmatched: 7. CDR1 GTSNPN and CDR2 SVGIG come from the germline V gene (reference sequence). The CDR3 runs 14 residues. The CDR3 loop reads CAWSLGRARDTQYF. The DNA of the CDR3 is TGTGCCTGGAGTCTAGGGAGGGCCCGAGATACGCAGTATTTT.

The V gene is TRBV18, the J gene TRBJ2-1; D not resolved. CDR3 length: 12 amino acids. Germline CDR1 is KGHSH and CDR2 is LQKENI. V lost 1 base to trimming and J lost 8 bases, with 6 bases between them. CDR3 amino acids: CASSPQAHEQFF. The CDR3 coding sequence is TGTGCCAGCTCACCACAGGCCCATGAGCAGTTCTTC.

V usage is TRBV4-1 and J usage is TRBJ2-7, with a tentative D call TRBD2 (6 bases). CDR3 length equals 16 residues. Germline assignment: CDR1 MGHRA and CDR2 YSYEKL. With 0 bases removed from V and 7 bases from J, the gap between germline ends came to 19 bases. CDR3 coding DNA: TGCGCCAGCAGCCAAGACGCCGGGAGCCCCGTGAGGGAGCAGTACTTC. This codes for CASSQDAGSPVREQYF.

The J gene is TRBJ2-5, the V gene TRBV7-8; TRBD2 agrees at 12 bases. The CDR3 consists of 18 residues. Trimming cost V 2 bases and J 5 bases; bases outside gene matches: 12. Germline V gives CDR1 SGHVS, CDR2 FQNEAQ. The CDR3 DNA follows: TGTGCCAGCAGCTTAACGAAGAGACTAGCGGGGGAATCGGAGACCCAGTACTTC. Encoded protein: CASSLTKRLAGESETQYF.

In DNA form, the CDR3 reads TGTGCCAGCAGTGAATATAGGTCAGGGGCCTACGAGCAGTACTTC. Protein sequence: CASSEYRSGAYEQYF. J is TRBJ2-7 and V is TRBV25-1; D is perhaps TRBD1 (6 bases). Germline V gene lookup returns CDR1 MGHDK and CDR2 SYGVNS. The CDR3 is 15 amino acids. Trimming removed 0 bases from V and 2 bases from J, with 11 bases in between.

The rearrangement links TRBV6-5 to TRBJ1-2; D gene unclear. CDR1 and CDR2 (germline): MNHEY, SVGAGI. V was shortened by 7 bases and J by 6 bases, with 18 bases between the two germline ends. The CDR3 is 14 residues long. The CDR3 spells CASKLRVFADGYTF. CDR3 in DNA: TGTGCCAGCAAACTTAGGGTGTTCGCCGATGGCTACACCTTC.

The gene calls are TRBV6-6 and TRBJ2-7; TRBD1 might be the D (5 bases). The CDR3 runs to 14 residues. Trimming pared 2 bases from V and 0 bases from J, leaving 8 bases between. Looked up from germline, CDR1 is MNHNY and CDR2 is SVGAGI (reference sequence). CDR3: CASSYRQNSYEQYF. CDR3 sequence (DNA): TGTGCCAGCAGTTACCGACAGAACTCCTACGAGCAGTACTTC.